One T cell receptor beta chain is described in this entry. This entry comes from a study of blood T cell repertoires in COVID-19. Study-level information: Material from acute and convalescent COVID-19 was sourced from the United States, Italy and Spain. The analysed material was cDNA or gDNA that came from T cells, B-cell-depleted T cells, or PBMCs.

As processed by the authors: Amplification of reference gene primers was used by the study to estimate nucleated cell counts. Sequencing was performed with immunoSEQ multiplex PCR; in TCRdb, only in-frame clones are kept and a portion is missing. From that table come the V and J calls and clone size; the DNA was used to work out D and trimming. The data hold approximately 200,000 clones, with roughly 77% observed a single time. While infection was still active, Seattle patients were enrolled and then followed longitudinally. V dropped 4 bases and J dropped 4; count of bases not matched to a gene: 8. Per the germline V gene, CDR1 is LGHNA and CDR2 is YNFKEQ. There are 16 residues in the CDR3.

Sequencing was done on a sample of peripheral blood. This receptor was identified in an elderly woman with COVID-19, enrolled during active disease. The chain is built from TRBV4-2 and TRBJ2-3, with 10 positions matching TRBD2. In nucleotides, the CDR3 is TGTGCCAGCAGCCGGACTCAGCGGGGGGGGGCAGATACGCAGTATTTT. Its protein product is CASSRTQRGGADTQYF.